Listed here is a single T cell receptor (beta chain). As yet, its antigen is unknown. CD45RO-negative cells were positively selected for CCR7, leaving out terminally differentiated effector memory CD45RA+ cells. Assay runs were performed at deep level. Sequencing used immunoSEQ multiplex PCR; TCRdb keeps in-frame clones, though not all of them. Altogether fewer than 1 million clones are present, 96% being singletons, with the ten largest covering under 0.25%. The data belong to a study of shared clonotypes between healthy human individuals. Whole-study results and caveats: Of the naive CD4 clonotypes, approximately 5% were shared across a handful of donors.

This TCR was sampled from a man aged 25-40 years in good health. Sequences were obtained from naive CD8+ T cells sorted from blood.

CDR3 protein: CASSDGGSGWSYNEQFF. CDR3 DNA: TGCGCCAGCAGTGATGGGGGTAGCGGGTGGTCCTACAATGAGCAGTTCTTC. The genes are TRBV10-1 and TRBJ2-1, with 7 bases identical to TRBD2. Germline CDR1 WNHNN, CDR2 SYGVQD (reference sequence). The V and J ends lost 3 bases and 1 base, in that order; junction bases with no gene match: 9. The length of the CDR3 is 17 residues.